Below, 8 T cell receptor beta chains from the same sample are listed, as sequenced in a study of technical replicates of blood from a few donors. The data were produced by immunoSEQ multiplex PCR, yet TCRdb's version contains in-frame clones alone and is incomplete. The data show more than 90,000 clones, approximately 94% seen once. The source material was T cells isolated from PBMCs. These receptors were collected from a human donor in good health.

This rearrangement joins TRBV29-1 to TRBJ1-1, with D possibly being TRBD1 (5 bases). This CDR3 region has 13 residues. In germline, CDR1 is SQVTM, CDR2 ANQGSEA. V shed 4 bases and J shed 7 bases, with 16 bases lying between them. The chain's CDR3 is CSVVGRVFVEAFF. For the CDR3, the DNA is TGCAGCGTTGTCGGCAGGGTCTTTGTTGAAGCTTTCTTT.

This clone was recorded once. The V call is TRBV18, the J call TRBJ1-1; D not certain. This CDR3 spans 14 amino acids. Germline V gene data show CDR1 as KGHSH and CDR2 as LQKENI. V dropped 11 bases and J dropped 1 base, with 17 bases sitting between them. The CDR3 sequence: CASTREPENTEAFF. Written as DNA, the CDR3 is TGTGCCTCCACTAGGGAGCCCGAGAACACTGAAGCTTTCTTT.

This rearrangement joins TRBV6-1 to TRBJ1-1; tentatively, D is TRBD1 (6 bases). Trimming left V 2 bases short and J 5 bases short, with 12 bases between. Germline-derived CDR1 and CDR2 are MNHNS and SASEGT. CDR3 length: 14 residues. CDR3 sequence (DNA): TGTGCCAGCAGTGAAAAGGGGGTCTGGACTGAAGCTTTCTTT. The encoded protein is CASSEKGVWTEAFF.

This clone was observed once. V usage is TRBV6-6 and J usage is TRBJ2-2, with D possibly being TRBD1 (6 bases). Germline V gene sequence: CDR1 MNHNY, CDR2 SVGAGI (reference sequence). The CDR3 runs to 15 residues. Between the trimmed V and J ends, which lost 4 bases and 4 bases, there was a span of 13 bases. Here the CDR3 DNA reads TGTGCCAGCAGTTTCCCTACAGGGATCACCGGGGAGCTGTTTTTT. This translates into CASSFPTGITGELFF.

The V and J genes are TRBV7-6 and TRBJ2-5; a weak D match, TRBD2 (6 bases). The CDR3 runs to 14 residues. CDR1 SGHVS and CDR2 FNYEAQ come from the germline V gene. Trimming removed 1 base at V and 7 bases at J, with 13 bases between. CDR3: CASSLESTGGTQYF. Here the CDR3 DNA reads TGTGCCAGCAGCTTAGAGTCTACCGGGGGGACCCAGTACTTC. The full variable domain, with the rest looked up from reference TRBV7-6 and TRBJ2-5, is GAGVSQSPRYKVTKRGQDVALRCDPISGHVSLYWYRQALGQGPEFLTYFNYEAQQDKSGLPNDRFSAERPEGSISTLTIQRTEQRDSAMYRCASSLESTGGTQYFGPGTRLLVL.

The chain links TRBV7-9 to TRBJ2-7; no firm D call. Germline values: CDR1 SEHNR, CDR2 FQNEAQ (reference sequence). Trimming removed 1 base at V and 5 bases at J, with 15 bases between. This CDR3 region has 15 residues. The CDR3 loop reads CASSLVEFRSHEQYF. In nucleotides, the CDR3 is TGTGCCAGCAGCTTAGTAGAGTTCAGGTCCCACGAGCAGTACTTC.

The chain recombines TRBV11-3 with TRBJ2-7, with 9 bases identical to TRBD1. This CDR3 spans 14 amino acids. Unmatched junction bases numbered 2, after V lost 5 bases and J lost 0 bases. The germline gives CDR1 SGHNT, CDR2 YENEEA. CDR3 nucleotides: TGTGCCAGCAGCCGGGACAGGGACTCCTACGAGCAGTACTTC. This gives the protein CASSRDRDSYEQYF.

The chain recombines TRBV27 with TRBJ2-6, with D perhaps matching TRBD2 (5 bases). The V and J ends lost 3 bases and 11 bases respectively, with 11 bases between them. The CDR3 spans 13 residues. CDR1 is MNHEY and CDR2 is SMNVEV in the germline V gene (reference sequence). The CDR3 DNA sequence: TGTGCCAGCAGTTTTAGAGAGGGTGACGTCCTGACTTTC. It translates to CASSFREGDVLTF.